These T cell receptor beta chains were read from a single sample in a study of long-term antiretroviral therapy in people with HIV. Assay used: immunoSEQ multiplex PCR; TCRdb lists only in-frame clones, some missing. The sample yields tens of thousands of clones, around 83% seen once. The specimen was unsorted PBMCs, collected 1 year after starting antiretroviral therapy. These receptors were collected from a young man with HIV. Both conserved end residues are part of each CDR3. Each record gives: D gene, clone size, V gene, J gene, CDR3 protein, CDR3 DNA. D genes are given only for firm matches. The size of a clone is reported for some rows only, either as once, few or many, or as a class for expanded clones.

>TRBD1|NA|TRBV28|TRBJ2-7
CASSLRDRITYEQYF
TGTGCCAGCAGCCTCCGGGACAGGATTACCTACGAGCAGTACTTC
>TRBD1|once|TRBV28|TRBJ2-7
CASSPGTGSYEQYF
TGTGCCAGCAGTCCGGGGACAGGGAGCTACGAGCAGTACTTC
>TRBD2|once|TRBV4-3|TRBJ2-7
CASSGRLAGGSEQYF
TGCGCCAGCAGCGGAAGACTAGCGGGAGGTTCCGAGCAGTACTTC
>TRBD2|NA|TRBV10-3|TRBJ2-1
CAISESSTSGSWDNEQFF
TGTGCCATCAGTGAGTCATCGACTAGCGGGAGCTGGGACAATGAGCAGTTCTTC
>NA|NA|TRBV27|TRBJ2-7
CASSLDGHYEQYF
TGTGCCAGCAGTTTAGACGGACACTACGAGCAGTACTTC
>TRBD2|NA|TRBV29-1|TRBJ2-3
CSVEIGSGGTDTQYF
TGCAGCGTTGAAATTGGTAGCGGGGGAACAGATACGCAGTATTTT
>NA|NA|TRBV4-1|TRBJ2-7
CASSPGASGTYEQYF
TGCGCCAGCAGCCCGGGGGCTAGCGGTACCTACGAGCAGTACTTC
>NA|NA|TRBV19|TRBJ1-1
CASSILSGLNTEAFF
TGTGCCAGTAGTATATTGTCAGGGCTGAACACTGAAGCTTTCTTT
>NA|NA|TRBV9|TRBJ1-1
CASSAHRDLNTEAFF
TGTGCCAGCAGCGCCCACAGAGACTTGAACACTGAAGCTTTCTTT
>NA|few|TRBV6-5|TRBJ2-7
CASSYSGEQYF
TGTGCCAGCAGTTACTCGGGGGAGCAGTACTTC
>TRBD1|NA|TRBV28|TRBJ2-1
CASSLWGQGDNEQFF
TGTGCCAGCAGTTTATGGGGTCAGGGGGACAATGAGCAGTTCTTC
>NA|NA|TRBV6-5|TRBJ2-7
CASSYVGRPYEQYF
TGTGCCAGCAGTTACGTGGGCAGGCCGTACGAGCAGTACTTC
>TRBD1|NA|TRBV7-8|TRBJ1-1
CASSLGTGGDTEAFF
TGTGCCAGCAGCTTGGGGACAGGGGGTGATACTGAAGCTTTCTTT
>NA|once|TRBV6-5|TRBJ2-7
CASGVGVEQYF
TGTGCCAGCGGGGTGGGGGTCGAGCAGTACTTC
>NA|NA|TRBV9|TRBJ1-5
CASSQGAELQPQHF
TGTGCCAGCAGCCAAGGGGCTGAACTTCAGCCCCAGCATTTT
>NA|NA|TRBV19|TRBJ1-2
CASSIRWLYGYTF
TGTGCCAGTAGTATACGGTGGCTCTATGGCTACACCTTC
>NA|NA|TRBV27|TRBJ2-1
CASSQVSSYNEQFF
TGTGCCAGCAGCCAGGTCAGCTCCTACAATGAGCAGTTCTTC
>TRBD1|NA|TRBV6-5|TRBJ2-7
CASSYRTGGAYEQYF
TGTGCCAGCAGTTACCGGACAGGGGGCGCCTACGAGCAGTACTTC
>NA|NA|TRBV7-6|TRBJ2-1
CASSLATPNEQFF
TGTGCCAGCAGCTTAGCGACGCCGAATGAGCAGTTCTTC
>NA|once|TRBV5-6|TRBJ1-6
CASSLEGRLNSPLHF
TGTGCCAGCAGCTTGGAGGGCAGGTTGAATTCACCCCTCCACTTT
>NA|few|TRBV4-2|TRBJ1-2
CASSPESRRHGYTF
TGTGCCAGCAGCCCGGAGAGTCGACGACATGGCTACACCTTC
>NA|NA|TRBV11-3|TRBJ2-3
CASSSSRTDTQYF
TGTGCCAGCAGCTCGTCCCGAACAGATACGCAGTATTTT
>NA|NA|TRBV7-9|TRBJ1-4
CASSFFSDNEKLFF
TGTGCCAGCAGCTTCTTTTCGGATAATGAAAAACTGTTTTTT
>NA|NA|TRBV7-2|TRBJ1-1
CASSSQGTNTEAFF
TGTGCCAGCAGCTCCCAGGGCACGAACACTGAAGCTTTCTTT
>NA|NA|TRBV27|TRBJ2-3
CASSSQRARADTQYF
TGTGCCAGCAGTTCCCAGCGAGCTCGGGCAGATACGCAGTATTTT
>TRBD1|few|TRBV6-1|TRBJ1-1
CASSERTGGTEAFF
TGTGCCAGCAGTGAAAGGACAGGGGGCACTGAAGCTTTCTTT
>NA|few|TRBV4-1|TRBJ2-7
CASSQVQGAYEQYF
TGCGCCAGCAGCCAAGTGCAGGGTGCCTACGAGCAGTACTTC
>TRBD1|NA|TRBV28|TRBJ1-5
CASTGGWFNQPQHF
TGTGCCAGCACAGGGGGCTGGTTCAATCAGCCCCAGCATTTT
>TRBD1|NA|TRBV28|TRBJ2-2
CASSSFLTGGIYTGELFF
TGTGCCAGCAGTTCATTCCTAACAGGGGGGATATACACCGGGGAGCTGTTTTTT